What follows are 20 T cell receptor beta chains derived from one specimen sequenced in a study of human T cells and chemical hapten exposure. One entry per CDR3 protein results from TCRdb running MiXCR on the RACE reads. The table lists about 80,000 distinct CDR3 sequences, approximately 10% of them singletons. The time point denotes: patch test 2, 6 weeks after DPC sensitization. The treatment here: therapeutic diphenylcyclopropenone sensitization with weekly scalp DPC. The specimen comprised whole blood, sampled in connection with sensitization to the hapten diphenylcyclopropenone (DPC). These receptors all stem from a man aged 18 to 30 with alopecia areata. Some clones in this sample may be carry-over from other donors' samples.

The table lists this clonotype with a few counts. The V gene is TRBV11-1, the J gene TRBJ2-2; D gene unclear. The CDR3 runs to 13 residues. Germline V CDR1 and CDR2: SGHAT, FQDESV (reference sequence). V shed 3 bases and J shed 6 bases, with 8 bases lying between them. The CDR3 nucleotides are TGTGCCAGCAGCTTCCGTAACGCCGGGGAGCTGTTTTTT. This codes for CASSFRNAGELFF.

Ten or more counts support this clonotype. This chain links TRBV29-1 with TRBJ1-5, with D maybe TRBD1 (6 bases). The CDR3 length is 15 residues. Germline V gives CDR1 SQVTM, CDR2 ANQGSEA. The germline V and J ends were trimmed by 5 bases and 0 bases, with 14 bases remaining between them. The chain's CDR3 is CSVSAGGDSNQPQHF. The CDR3 nucleotides are TGCAGCGTTTCGGCGGGGGGCGATAGCAATCAGCCCCAGCATTTT.

This clonotype was observed many times. V and J are TRBV18 and TRBJ2-7, with D hard to call. This CDR3 has 12 residues. Germline CDR1 and CDR2: KGHSH and LQKENI. V lost 6 bases to trimming and J lost 5 bases, with 11 bases between them. CDR3 sequence (DNA): TGTGCCAGCTCCCCAGATCAGGACGAGCAGTACTTC. Residues: CASSPDQDEQYF. The whole variable domain, filled in from reference TRBV18 and TRBJ2-7, reads NAGVMQNPRHLVRRRGQEARLRCSPMKGHSHVYWYRQLPEEGLKFMVYLQKENIIDESGMPKERFSAEFPKEGPSILRIQQVVRGDSAAYFCASSPDQDEQYFGPGTRLTVT.

The sample holds a few counts of this clonotype. This chain links TRBV9 with TRBJ1-1; no definite D call. Germline CDR1 SGDLS, CDR2 YYNGEE. V dropped 3 bases and J dropped 3 bases, with 6 bases sitting between them. The CDR3 runs 12 residues. CDR3 DNA: TGTGCCAGCAGCGGGTCTCACACTGAAGCTTTCTTT. Amino acid sequence: CASSGSHTEAFF.

Many counts were recorded for this clonotype. This chain joins TRBV7-2 and TRBJ2-2; 11 bases are shared with TRBD1. Trimming took 1 base from V and 7 from J; bases not matched to a gene: 2. Germline V gene lookup returns CDR1 SGHTA and CDR2 FQGNSA. The CDR3 length is 15 residues. The CDR3 DNA reads as TGTGCCAGCAGCTTAGGGGACAGGGGGAGCGGGGAGCTGTTTTTT. Its translation is CASSLGDRGSGELFF.

This clonotype was seen more than once but under ten times. The rearrangement links TRBV4-1 to TRBJ2-7, with a possible D match to TRBD1 (6 bases). V lost 0 bases and J lost 3, with 9 bases in between. Germline assignment: CDR1 MGHRA and CDR2 YSYEKL. The CDR3 sequence is 14 residues long. The DNA for the CDR3 is TGCGCCAGCAGCCAAGATCGCAGGGGCTACGAGCAGTACTTC. Amino acids: CASSQDRRGYEQYF.

This clonotype was observed a handful of times. The CDR3 DNA reads as TGTGCCAGCAGTGCCGGGACTAGAGGGGAATACGAGCAGTACTTC. This codes for CASSAGTRGEYEQYF. This chain uses TRBV6-2 or TRBV6-3 with TRBJ2-7; 8 bases are shared with TRBD2. This CDR3 has 15 residues. Per the germline V gene, CDR1 is MNHEY and CDR2 is SVGEGT. Trimming took 5 bases from V and 4 from J; bases not matched to a gene: 10.

This clonotype was found many times. The chain combines TRBV6-4 with TRBJ1-5, with D uncertain. The CDR3 is 13 residues long. Germline CDR1 reads MRHNA; CDR2 reads SNTAGT. Trimming stripped 3 bases from V and 0 bases from J, with 3 bases between. CDR3 region: CASSEYSNQPQHF. The CDR3 nucleotides read TGTGCCAGCAGTGAATATAGCAATCAGCCCCAGCATTTT.

DNA of the CDR3: TGCAGTGCCCGGGCCTCCGGCTCCTATAATTCACCCCTCCACTTT. As protein: CSARASGSYNSPLHF. The chain couples TRBV20-1 to TRBJ1-6; D not certain. Trimming stripped 6 bases from V and 0 bases from J, with 12 bases between. This CDR3 spans 15 amino acids. Germline CDR1 is DFQATT and CDR2 is SNEGSKA (reference sequence).

This clonotype was picked up a small number of times. V is TRBV5-6 and J is TRBJ2-2, with a tentative D call TRBD1 (6 bases). Deletions cut 1 base from V and 6 bases from J, with 13 bases between. From germline, CDR1 is SGHDT and CDR2 YYEEEE. This CDR3 is built from 15 residues. CDR3 amino acids: CASSLTGLGAGELFF. CDR3 DNA: TGTGCCAGCAGCTTGACAGGGTTAGGCGCCGGGGAGCTGTTTTTT.

The chain links TRBV20-1 to TRBJ2-7; possible D gene TRBD2, 5 bases. The CDR3 runs 15 residues. The germline gives CDR1 DFQATT, CDR2 SNEGSKA (reference sequence). V lost 1 base, J lost 0 bases, and 13 bases lay in between. The chain's CDR3 is CSARVEDGGSYEQYF. The CDR3 region has the DNA TGCAGTGCTAGAGTAGAGGACGGAGGCTCCTACGAGCAGTACTTC.

In this sample, this clonotype turned up many times. The CDR3 loop is CASSTGNRVSEKLFF. The CDR3 region has the DNA TGTGCCAGCTCAACTGGGAACAGGGTTAGTGAAAAACTGTTTTTT. This chain joins TRBV12-3 or TRBV12-4 and TRBJ1-4, with TRBD1 as a possible D gene (6 bases). The CDR3 is 15 residues long. V lost 8 bases and J 7 bases, leaving 20 bases between the germline ends.

This clonotype was detected a few times. The V call is TRBV9, the J call TRBJ2-5, with D uncertain. Trimming shortened V by 1 base and J by 1 base, and 11 bases separated the two germline ends. Germline V gives CDR1 SGDLS, CDR2 YYNGEE. This CDR3 has 15 residues. The CDR3 nucleotides are TGTGCCAGCAGCGTATTGTGGGCCGGCCAAGAGACCCAGTACTTC. Translation gives CASSVLWAGQETQYF.

This clonotype was found many times. The chain recombines TRBV7-9 with TRBJ2-3, with D perhaps TRBD2 (6 bases). The germline V and J ends were trimmed by 4 bases and 6 bases, with 20 bases remaining between them. Germline CDR1 reads SEHNR; CDR2 reads FQNEAQ (reference sequence). The CDR3 contains 16 residues. The CDR3 coding sequence is TGTGCCAGCAGCTCCTCTTGGAGGGGAGGATCGGATACGCAGTATTTT. As protein: CASSSSWRGGSDTQYF.

A few counts support this clonotype. J is TRBJ2-3 and V is TRBV10-3, with D possibly matching TRBD2 (6 bases). Trimming stripped 6 bases from V and 6 bases from J, with 7 bases between. Germline CDR1 and CDR2: ENHRY and SYGVKD. The CDR3 sequence is 11 residues long. CDR3 DNA sequence: TGTGCCATCAGGGAGGGGGATACGCAGTATTTT. Translated, it gives CAIREGDTQYF.

This clonotype was counted at least ten times. V gene TRBV20-1 combines with J gene TRBJ1-5, with D possibly being TRBD1 (5 bases). CDR3 length: 15 residues. With 3 bases removed from V and 4 bases from J, the gap between germline ends came to 16 bases. Germline V CDR1 and CDR2: DFQATT, SNEGSKA (reference sequence). The CDR3 loop reads CSASWIGTANQPQHF. The CDR3 nucleotides read TGCAGTGCTAGTTGGATCGGGACCGCAAATCAGCCCCAGCATTTT.

This clonotype appeared a few times. V and J are TRBV6-1 and TRBJ1-2; possible D gene TRBD1, 6 bases. V shed 2 bases and J shed 4 bases, with 17 bases lying between them. The CDR3 is 16 amino acids. Germline V gene lookup returns CDR1 MNHNS and CDR2 SASEGT. Written as DNA, the CDR3 is TGTGCCAGCAGTGAATTCAATCAGGGGCGATCCTATGGCTACACCTTC. Translating it yields CASSEFNQGRSYGYTF.

The rearrangement joins TRBV10-2 to TRBJ2-1, with D unclear. V lost 8 bases and J 0 bases, leaving 2 bases between the germline ends. Germline V lookup: CDR1 WSHSY, CDR2 SAAADI. CDR3 length: 11 residues. For the CDR3, the DNA is TGCGCCAGCGACTCCTACAATGAGCAGTTCTTC. Protein: CASDSYNEQFF.

The V and J genes are TRBV5-1 and TRBJ2-2, with a weak D call TRBD2 (5 bases). Trimming cost V 4 bases and J 1 base, with 8 bases left between them. This CDR3 contains 14 residues. CDR1 SGHRS and CDR2 YFSETQ come from the germline V gene. CDR3 in amino acids: CASSIGLNTGELFF. CDR3 nucleotides: TGCGCCAGCAGCATAGGACTGAACACCGGGGAGCTGTTTTTT.

The table lists this clonotype with many counts. The J gene is TRBJ2-2, the V gene TRBV27, with TRBD2 matching 10 bases. The germline CDR1 and CDR2 sequences are MNHEY and SMNVEV (reference sequence). This CDR3 region has 16 residues. Trimming removed 4 bases from V and 1 base from J; junction bases left unmatched: 3. CDR3 in DNA: TGTGCCAGCAGTTGGGCTAGCGGGGGGAACACCGGGGAGCTGTTTTTT. It translates to CASSWASGGNTGELFF.